This TCR beta chain originates from a study of blood T cell repertoires in COVID-19. Study in general: Samples representing acute and convalescent COVID-19 were sourced from the United States, Italy and Spain.

Germline CDR1 reads SGDLS; CDR2 reads YYNGEE. V dropped 4 bases and J dropped 5 bases, with 19 bases sitting between them. The CDR3 length is 15 residues. In the original analysis: Amplification of reference gene primers provided the estimated nucleated cell counts. Repertoires were generated with immunoSEQ multiplex PCR, while TCRdb's copy carries only in-frame clones and drops some. V and J calls and clone size are as listed in that table; D and trimming were resolved from the DNA. The sample holds 70,000 or so clones; around 89% are singletons and the top ten take about 0.5%. V is TRBV9 and J is TRBJ2-7, with D tentatively TRBD1 (5 bases). The specimen was peripheral blood. This TCR was recovered from a man in his sixties with acute or convalescent COVID-19. In nucleotides, the CDR3 is TGTGCCAGCAGCCGCCAGGTAAATTCAGGGCACGAGCAGTACTTC. Amino acids: CASSRQVNSGHEQYF. Full variable domain (missing parts from reference TRBV9 and TRBJ2-7): DSGVTQTPKHLITATGQRVTLRCSPRSGDLSVYWYQQSLDQGLQFLIQYYNGEERAKGNILERFSAQQFPDLHSELNLSSLELGDSALYFCASSRQVNSGHEQYFGPGTRLTVT.